The 27 T cell receptor beta chains below were found in one sample sequenced in a study of cytomegalovirus exposure and HLA in healthy donors. It was with 60 Vbeta and 13 Jbeta primers that the PCR ran. Sequencing used immunoSEQ multiplex PCR; TCRdb keeps in-frame clones, though not all of them. Seen here are over 85,000 clones, approximately 80% observed once, and the top ten hold about 6.8%. The sample comprised PBMCs. These receptors were obtained from a young man in good health and CMV-seropositive.

The chain uses TRBV19 and TRBJ2-4; TRBD1 might be the D (6 bases). The CDR3 extends over 15 amino acids. V lost 4 bases and J lost 5, with 15 bases in between. CDR1 and CDR2 (germline): LNHDA, SQIVND (reference sequence). The CDR3 DNA reads TGTGCCAGTAGTACTTTGACTGGGGGCGAAAACATTCAGTACTTC. It specifies CASSTLTGGENIQYF.

The chain links TRBV4-2 to TRBJ2-3; perhaps TRBD2 as D (5 bases). CDR1 is LGHNA and CDR2 is YNFKEQ in the germline V gene. Trimming removed 2 bases at V and 0 bases at J, with 12 bases between. The CDR3 totals 16 residues. DNA for the CDR3: TGTGCCAGCAGCCAAAGCGGCCCACCTAGCACAGATACGCAGTATTTT. Protein product: CASSQSGPPSTDTQYF.

V gene TRBV7-3 combines with J gene TRBJ2-2; 8 nucleotides line up with TRBD2. Germline V gene lookup returns CDR1 SGHTA and CDR2 FQGTGA. This CDR3 has 16 amino acids. The V gene end was trimmed by 5 bases and the J gene end by 2 bases; junction bases not matched to a gene: 7. The CDR3 spells CASSISGGQNTGELFF. The CDR3 DNA follows: TGTGCCAGCAGCATCAGCGGGGGTCAAAACACCGGGGAGCTGTTTTTT.

A note on this clone: A junction end diverges from the germline sequence, so it may reflect a read error. V gene TRBV6-6 combines with J gene TRBJ1-5, with 7 positions matching TRBD1. The CDR3 covers 13 residues. Germline V CDR1 and CDR2: MNHNY, SVGAGI (reference sequence). The CDR3 nucleotides read TGCGCCAGCCGACAGGGCTGGGGACAGCCCCAGCATTTT. It is translated as CASRQGWGQPQHF.

The chain carries TRBV30 and TRBJ2-3, with a weak D call TRBD1 (6 bases). The CDR3 is 15 amino acids. The germline V gene encodes CDR1 GTSNPN and CDR2 SVGIG (reference sequence). Trimming cost V 5 bases and J 3 bases, with 18 bases left between them. The chain's CDR3 is CAWDGTPLSTDTQYF. The CDR3 DNA sequence: TGTGCCTGGGACGGGACACCTTTATCGACAGATACGCAGTATTTT.

This clone was recorded a few times. This chain links TRBV4-1 with TRBJ1-2; D may be TRBD1 (5 bases). Germline assignment: CDR1 MGHRA and CDR2 YSYEKL. This CDR3 comprises 13 residues. The V end was cut by 4 bases, the J end by 7 bases, with 13 bases between. CDR3 DNA: TGCGCCAGCAGCCCGCAGGGTTTAAGTGGCTACACCTTC. This encodes CASSPQGLSGYTF.

V is TRBV4-1 and J is TRBJ1-2; 10 nucleotides line up with TRBD1. After removal of 1 base from V and 4 bases from J, the junction contained 9 bases not matched to a gene. The CDR3 is 17 amino acids. Germline values: CDR1 MGHRA, CDR2 YSYEKL. For the CDR3, the DNA is TGCGCCAGCAGCCAAGCGGGGACAGGGGAATCAGGCTATGGCTACACCTTC. This sequence encodes CASSQAGTGESGYGYTF.

This sequence joins TRBV6-4 and TRBJ2-1, with a tentative D call TRBD2 (5 bases). The germline V and J ends were trimmed by 5 bases and 6 bases, with 20 bases remaining between them. This CDR3 has 16 amino acids. Germline V gives CDR1 MRHNA, CDR2 SNTAGT. The CDR3 loop reads CASSQTISAASNEQFF. In DNA, the CDR3 is TGTGCCAGCAGTCAGACTATCAGCGCTGCCTCCAATGAGCAGTTCTTC.

The chain couples TRBV27 to TRBJ2-4, with a tentative D call TRBD2 (5 bases). The V end lost 3 bases, the J end lost 10 bases, and 13 bases lay between the germline ends. The CDR3 extends over 13 amino acids. Germline V gives CDR1 MNHEY, CDR2 SMNVEV (reference sequence). The CDR3 loop reads CASSFGSGRIQYF. CDR3 DNA: TGTGCCAGCAGTTTCGGGTCGGGGAGAATTCAGTACTTC.

The V and J genes are TRBV27 and TRBJ2-5, with D possibly matching TRBD1 (6 bases). The CDR3 covers 13 residues. The germline V and J ends were trimmed by 3 bases and 5 bases, with 10 bases remaining between them. Germline CDR1 MNHEY, CDR2 SMNVEV (reference sequence). The CDR3 spells CASSLRGKETQYF. In DNA, the CDR3 is TGTGCCAGCAGTTTGAGGGGGAAGGAGACCCAGTACTTC.

The J gene is TRBJ1-2, the V gene TRBV5-6, with D hard to call. V lost 4 bases and J lost 0, with 7 bases in between. The CDR3 is 13 residues long. Germline values: CDR1 SGHDT, CDR2 YYEEEE. The CDR3 DNA sequence: TGTGCCAGCAGCCCGGGAGCTAACTATGGCTACACCTTC. It codes for CASSPGANYGYTF.

This chain joins TRBV5-1 and TRBJ2-5; the match to TRBD1 covers 12 bases. Germline V lookup: CDR1 SGHRS, CDR2 YFSETQ. CDR3 length: 14 amino acids. The V and J ends lost 4 bases and 11 bases, in that order; junction bases with no gene match: 9. This CDR3 reads CASSQGQGAWEQYF. The CDR3 DNA reads TGCGCCAGCAGCCAGGGACAGGGGGCGTGGGAGCAGTACTTC.

J is TRBJ1-2 and V is TRBV6-1; 11 bases align to TRBD1. Germline loops: CDR1 MNHNS, CDR2 SASEGT. V trimming: 7 bases; J trimming: 7 bases; junction bases outside the gene matches: 11. The CDR3 runs 15 residues. As DNA, the CDR3 is TGTGCCAGCACCTCAACGGGACAGGGGGACGGTGGCTACACCTTC. Amino acid sequence: CASTSTGQGDGGYTF.

This chain links TRBV25-1 with TRBJ2-2; the match to TRBD1 covers 7 bases. Unmatched junction bases numbered 5, after V lost 6 bases and J lost 4 bases. CDR1 MGHDK and CDR2 SYGVNS come from the germline V gene. The CDR3 is made up of 14 amino acids. CDR3 amino acids: CASSPGQSTGELFF. CDR3 nucleotide sequence: TGTGCCAGCAGCCCGGGACAGTCCACCGGGGAGCTGTTTTTT.

This clone was seen a single time. The CDR3 coding sequence is TGTGCCAGCACGAAGGGGATGAACACCGGGGAGCTGTTTTTT. Its protein product is CASTKGMNTGELFF. The V and J genes are TRBV7-8 and TRBJ2-2; D perhaps matches TRBD1 (5 bases). Per germline, CDR1 SGHVS and CDR2 FQNEAQ. Trimming removed 7 bases at V and 1 base at J, with 10 bases between. This CDR3 is 14 amino acids long.

This chain connects TRBV11-2 to TRBJ1-1; no firm D call. V was cut by 8 bases and J by 6 bases, with 16 bases left in between. The CDR3 runs to 13 residues. CDR1 is SGHAT and CDR2 is FQNNGV in the germline V gene. The CDR3 DNA reads as TGTGCCAGCTCTTCGAACGACAACCCTGAAGCTTTCTTT. Its protein is CASSSNDNPEAFF.

The CDR3 DNA follows: TGTGCCAGCAGCTATGGGGGACAGGGGAATTACAATGAGCAGTTCTTC. Translation gives CASSYGGQGNYNEQFF. This chain uses TRBV13 with TRBJ2-1; 10 nucleotides agree with TRBD1. Trimming took 4 bases from V and 4 from J; bases not matched to a gene: 7. CDR3 length equals 16 residues. Looked up from germline, CDR1 is PRHDT and CDR2 is FYEKMQ (reference sequence).

This chain connects TRBV18 to TRBJ2-2; 8 bases align to TRBD2. The CDR3 spans 15 residues. The V segment lost 5 bases and the J segment 3 bases; nucleotides outside the gene matches: 5. Germline V lookup: CDR1 KGHSH, CDR2 LQKENI. The CDR3 DNA reads TGTGCCAGCTCAACCGGGACTAGACACACCGGGGAGCTGTTTTTT. Amino acid sequence: CASSTGTRHTGELFF. Filled out from reference TRBV18 and TRBJ2-2, the complete variable domain reads NAGVMQNPRHLVRRRGQEARLRCSPMKGHSHVYWYRQLPEEGLKFMVYLQKENIIDESGMPKERFSAEFPKEGPSILRIQQVVRGDSAAYFCASSTGTRHTGELFFGEGSRLTVL.

The rearrangement links TRBV7-2 to TRBJ1-1; D uncertain. Germline V gene data show CDR1 as SGHTA and CDR2 as FQGNSA. The CDR3 has 13 amino acids. Trimming removed 2 bases at V and 1 base at J, with 5 bases between. The CDR3 sequence: CASSLRSNTEAFF. The CDR3 coding sequence is TGTGCCAGCAGCTTACGGTCGAACACTGAAGCTTTCTTT.

V and J are TRBV29-1 and TRBJ2-1; D gene ambiguous. Germline assignment: CDR1 SQVTM and CDR2 ANQGSEA. CDR3 length: 14 residues. The V end was cut by 4 bases, the J end by 6 bases, with 16 bases between. The CDR3: CSVAQDKAINEQFF. CDR3 nucleotide sequence: TGCAGCGTTGCCCAGGATAAGGCGATCAATGAGCAGTTCTTC.

The genes are TRBV19 and TRBJ2-7; the match to TRBD1 covers 9 bases. CDR1 is LNHDA and CDR2 is SQIVND in the germline V gene (reference sequence). Trimming removed 9 bases from V and 5 bases from J; junction bases left unmatched: 17. The CDR3 spans 16 residues. In DNA form, the CDR3 reads TGTGCCAGAACCAGACAATGGGACAGGGCTCCACACGAGCAGTACTTC. It yields the protein CARTRQWDRAPHEQYF.

This sequence joins TRBV7-2 and TRBJ2-7, with TRBD1 matching over 9 bases. V trimming: 5 bases; J trimming: 3 bases; junction bases outside the gene matches: 5. Germline CDR1 is SGHTA and CDR2 is FQGNSA. CDR3 length: 14 amino acids. CDR3 amino acids: CASSKGQGHYEQYF. CDR3 bases: TGTGCCAGCAGCAAGGGACAGGGCCACTACGAGCAGTACTTC.

The genes are TRBV30 and TRBJ1-1, with 7 bases matching TRBD1. The CDR3 is 13 amino acids. Per the germline V gene, CDR1 is GTSNPN and CDR2 is SVGIG (reference sequence). The junction had 3 bases not matched to a gene; V was cut back by 5 bases and J by 0 bases. The CDR3 reads CAWSQGMNTEAFF. DNA for the CDR3: TGTGCCTGGTCACAGGGGATGAACACTGAAGCTTTCTTT.

This chain uses TRBV6-5 with TRBJ1-1; the D gene is possibly TRBD1 (5 bases). From germline, CDR1 is MNHEY and CDR2 SVGAGI. The CDR3 runs 14 residues. V was pared by 8 bases and J by 1 base, with 14 bases between. The CDR3 sequence: CASRLTAPNTEAFF. The CDR3 bases are TGTGCCAGCCGACTGACAGCTCCGAACACTGAAGCTTTCTTT.

The V gene is TRBV2, the J gene TRBJ1-4; D perhaps matches TRBD1 (6 bases). Trimming left V 3 bases short and J 3 bases short, with 11 bases between. This CDR3 contains 15 residues. CDR1 SNHLY and CDR2 FYNNEI come from the germline V gene. CDR3 amino acids: CASSESAGANEKLFF. Here the CDR3 DNA reads TGTGCCAGCAGTGAGTCCGCAGGGGCTAATGAAAAACTGTTTTTT.

V usage is TRBV19 and J usage is TRBJ1-1; the D is unclear. The CDR3 is 17 amino acids. V lost 5 bases and J 0 bases, leaving 19 bases between the germline ends. Germline CDR1 is LNHDA and CDR2 is SQIVND (reference sequence). This chain's CDR3 is CASSPRRVGRMNTEAFF. The CDR3 DNA is TGTGCCAGTAGTCCTAGGAGGGTGGGGAGGATGAACACTGAAGCTTTCTTT.

CDR3 bases: TGCGCCAGCAGCCAAGATCTTGGACTAGCGGGCCGAGAGACCCAGTACTTC. Translating it yields CASSQDLGLAGRETQYF. V usage is TRBV4-1 and J usage is TRBJ2-5; TRBD2 matches 11 bases. Trimming cost V 0 bases and J 4 bases; bases outside gene matches: 7. Germline V gene lookup returns CDR1 MGHRA and CDR2 YSYEKL. This CDR3 region has 17 residues.